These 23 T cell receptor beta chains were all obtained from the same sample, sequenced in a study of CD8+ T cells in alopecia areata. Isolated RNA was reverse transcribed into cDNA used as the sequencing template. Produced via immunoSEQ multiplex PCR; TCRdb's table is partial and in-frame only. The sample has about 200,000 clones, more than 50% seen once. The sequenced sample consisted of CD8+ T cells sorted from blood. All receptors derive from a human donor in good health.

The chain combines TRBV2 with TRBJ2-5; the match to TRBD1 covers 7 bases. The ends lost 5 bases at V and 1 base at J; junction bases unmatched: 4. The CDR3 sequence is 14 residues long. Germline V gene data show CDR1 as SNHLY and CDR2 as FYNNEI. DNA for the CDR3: TGTGCCAGCAGTTTTAGGACAGGCCAAGAGACCCAGTACTTC. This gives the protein CASSFRTGQETQYF. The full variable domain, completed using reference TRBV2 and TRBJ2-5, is EPEVTQTPSHQVTQMGQEVILRCVPISNHLYFYWYRQILGQKVEFLVSFYNNEISEKSEIFDDQFSVERPDGSNFTLKIRSTKLEDSAMYFCASSFRTGQETQYFGPGTRLLVL.

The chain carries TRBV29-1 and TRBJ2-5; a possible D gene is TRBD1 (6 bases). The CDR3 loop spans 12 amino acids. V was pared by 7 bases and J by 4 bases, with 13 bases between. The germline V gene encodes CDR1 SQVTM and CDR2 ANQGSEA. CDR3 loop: CSATQGTETQYF. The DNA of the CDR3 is TGCAGCGCCACACAGGGTACAGAGACCCAGTACTTC.

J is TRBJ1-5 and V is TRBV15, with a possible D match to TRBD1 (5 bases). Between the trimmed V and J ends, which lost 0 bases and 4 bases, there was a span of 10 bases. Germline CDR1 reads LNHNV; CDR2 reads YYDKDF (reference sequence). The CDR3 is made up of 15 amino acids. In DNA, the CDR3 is TGTGCCACCAGCAGAGATGGGGCACTAAATCAGCCCCAGCATTTT. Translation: CATSRDGALNQPQHF.

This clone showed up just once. The CDR3 DNA is TGCGCCAGCAGCTCGGGGACAGGGGGCGCTGGGGCCAACGTCCTGACTTTC. Its translation: CASSSGTGGAGANVLTF. The chain employs TRBV5-1 and TRBJ2-6, with 12 nucleotides matching TRBD1. The CDR3 has 17 residues. The germline CDR1 and CDR2 sequences are SGHRS and YFSETQ. Germline trimming cut 3 bases from V and 2 bases from J; bases unmatched to any gene: 3.

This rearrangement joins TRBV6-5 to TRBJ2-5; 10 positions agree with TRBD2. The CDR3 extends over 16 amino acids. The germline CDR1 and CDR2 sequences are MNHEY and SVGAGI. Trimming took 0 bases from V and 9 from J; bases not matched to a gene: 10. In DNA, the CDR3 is TGTGCCAGCAGTTACTCTAGCGGGGGGACTCGGATGGCCCAGTACTTC. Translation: CASSYSSGGTRMAQYF.

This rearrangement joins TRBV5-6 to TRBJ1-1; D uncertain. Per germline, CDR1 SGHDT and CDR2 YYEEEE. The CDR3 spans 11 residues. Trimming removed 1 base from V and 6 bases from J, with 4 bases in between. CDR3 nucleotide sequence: TGTGCCAGCAGCTTGTATTCTGAAGCTTTCTTT. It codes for CASSLYSEAFF.

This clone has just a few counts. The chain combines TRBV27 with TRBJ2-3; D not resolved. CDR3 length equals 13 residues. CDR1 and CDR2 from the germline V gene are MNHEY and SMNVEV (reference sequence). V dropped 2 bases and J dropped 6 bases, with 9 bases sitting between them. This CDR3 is CASSLLEGDTQYF. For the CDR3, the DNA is TGTGCCAGCAGTTTACTGGAAGGCGATACGCAGTATTTT.

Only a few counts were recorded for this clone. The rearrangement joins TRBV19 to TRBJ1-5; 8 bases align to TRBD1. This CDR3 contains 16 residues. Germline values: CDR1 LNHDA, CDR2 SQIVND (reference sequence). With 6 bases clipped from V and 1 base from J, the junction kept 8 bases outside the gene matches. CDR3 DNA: TGTGCCAGTAGCCTTGACAGGGGTCGGAGCAATCAGCCCCAGCATTTT. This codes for CASSLDRGRSNQPQHF.

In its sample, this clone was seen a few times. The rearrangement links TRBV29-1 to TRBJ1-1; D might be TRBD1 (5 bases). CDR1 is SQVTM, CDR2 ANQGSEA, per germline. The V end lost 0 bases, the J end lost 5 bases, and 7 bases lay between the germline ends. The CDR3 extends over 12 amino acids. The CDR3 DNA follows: TGCAGCGTTGAAGACAGGGTTACTGAAGCTTTCTTT. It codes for CSVEDRVTEAFF.

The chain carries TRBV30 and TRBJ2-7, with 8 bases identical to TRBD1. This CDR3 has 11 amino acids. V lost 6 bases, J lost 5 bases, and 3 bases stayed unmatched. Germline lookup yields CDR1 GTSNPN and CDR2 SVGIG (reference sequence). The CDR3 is CACPTGDEQYF. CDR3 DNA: TGTGCCTGCCCGACAGGGGACGAGCAGTACTTC.

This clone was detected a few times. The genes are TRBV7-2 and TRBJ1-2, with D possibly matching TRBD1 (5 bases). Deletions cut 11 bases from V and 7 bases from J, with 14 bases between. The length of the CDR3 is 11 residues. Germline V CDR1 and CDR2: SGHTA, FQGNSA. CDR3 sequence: CAVKGRIGYTF. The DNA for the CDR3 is TGTGCCGTGAAGGGGAGGATTGGCTACACCTTC.

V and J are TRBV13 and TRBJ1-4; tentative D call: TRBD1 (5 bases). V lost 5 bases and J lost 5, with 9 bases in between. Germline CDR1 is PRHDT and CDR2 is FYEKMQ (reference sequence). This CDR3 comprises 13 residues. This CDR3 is CASSDRDNEKLFF. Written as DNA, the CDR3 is TGTGCCAGCAGCGACCGGGACAATGAAAAACTGTTTTTT. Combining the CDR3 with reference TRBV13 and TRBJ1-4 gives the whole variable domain AAGVIQSPRHLIKEKRETATLKCYPIPRHDTVYWYQQGPGQDPQFLISFYEKMQSDKGSIPDRFSAQQFSDYHSELNMSSLELGDSALYFCASSDRDNEKLFFGSGTQLSVL.

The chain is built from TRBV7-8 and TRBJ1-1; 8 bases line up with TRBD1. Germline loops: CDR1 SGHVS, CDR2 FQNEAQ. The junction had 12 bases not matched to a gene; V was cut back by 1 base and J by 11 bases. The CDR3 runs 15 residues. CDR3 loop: CASSLEQGAVTKAFF. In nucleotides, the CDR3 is TGTGCCAGCAGCTTAGAGCAGGGGGCTGTCACAAAGGCTTTCTTT.

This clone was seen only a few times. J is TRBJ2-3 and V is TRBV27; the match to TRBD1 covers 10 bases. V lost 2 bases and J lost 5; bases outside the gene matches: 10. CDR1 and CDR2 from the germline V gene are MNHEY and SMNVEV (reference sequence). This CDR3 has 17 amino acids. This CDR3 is CASSLAPGTGVGDTQYF. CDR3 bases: TGTGCCAGCAGTTTAGCGCCCGGGACAGGGGTCGGAGATACGCAGTATTTT.

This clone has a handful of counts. CDR3 sequence (DNA): TGCGCCAGCAGCCAAGATTCGGGGAGCTCGGGCGAGCAGTACTTC. This translates into CASSQDSGSSGEQYF. The rearrangement uses TRBV4-1 and TRBJ2-7, with D perhaps matching TRBD2 (5 bases). This CDR3 spans 15 amino acids. V lost 0 bases and J lost 6, with 15 bases in between. Germline V lookup: CDR1 MGHRA, CDR2 YSYEKL.

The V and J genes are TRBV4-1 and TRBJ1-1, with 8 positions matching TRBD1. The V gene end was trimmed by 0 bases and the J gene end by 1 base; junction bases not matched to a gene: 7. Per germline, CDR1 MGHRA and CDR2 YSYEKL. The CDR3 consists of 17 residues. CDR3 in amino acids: CASSQEGQGAENTEAFF. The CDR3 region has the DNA TGCGCCAGCAGCCAAGAGGGTCAGGGGGCTGAGAACACTGAAGCTTTCTTT.

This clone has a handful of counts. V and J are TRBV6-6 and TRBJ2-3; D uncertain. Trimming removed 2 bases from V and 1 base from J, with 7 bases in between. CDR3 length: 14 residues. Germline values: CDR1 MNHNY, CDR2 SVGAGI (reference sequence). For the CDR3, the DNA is TGTGCCAGCAGTTACGTTGGCGGCACAGATACGCAGTATTTT. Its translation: CASSYVGGTDTQYF.

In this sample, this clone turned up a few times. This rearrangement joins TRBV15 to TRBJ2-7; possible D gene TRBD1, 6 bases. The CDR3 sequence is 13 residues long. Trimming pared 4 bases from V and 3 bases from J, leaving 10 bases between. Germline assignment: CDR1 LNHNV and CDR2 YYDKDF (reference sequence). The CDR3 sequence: CATSTGQLYEQYF. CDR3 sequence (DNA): TGTGCCACCAGCACAGGACAGCTCTACGAGCAGTACTTC.

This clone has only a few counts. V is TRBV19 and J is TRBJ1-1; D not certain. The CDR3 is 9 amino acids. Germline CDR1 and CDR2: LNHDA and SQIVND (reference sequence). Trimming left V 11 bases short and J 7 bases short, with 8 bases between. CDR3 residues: CAPTGEAFF. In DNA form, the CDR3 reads TGTGCCCCTACGGGTGAAGCTTTCTTT.

Written as DNA, the CDR3 is TGCAGCGTGCTCGAAGGGGGCGGAACTGAAGCTTTCTTT. Translating gives CSVLEGGGTEAFF. This sequence joins TRBV29-1 and TRBJ1-1; 7 bases agree with TRBD1. The CDR3 is 13 amino acids. The trim removed 6 bases at V and 5 bases at J, leaving 9 bases unmatched. Germline V gives CDR1 SQVTM, CDR2 ANQGSEA.

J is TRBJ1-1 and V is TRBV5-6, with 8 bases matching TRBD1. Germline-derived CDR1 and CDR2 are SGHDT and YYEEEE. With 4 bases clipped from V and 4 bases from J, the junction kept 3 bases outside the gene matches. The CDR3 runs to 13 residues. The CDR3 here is CASSDTGGTEAFF. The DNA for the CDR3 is TGTGCCAGCAGCGACACAGGGGGCACTGAAGCTTTCTTT.

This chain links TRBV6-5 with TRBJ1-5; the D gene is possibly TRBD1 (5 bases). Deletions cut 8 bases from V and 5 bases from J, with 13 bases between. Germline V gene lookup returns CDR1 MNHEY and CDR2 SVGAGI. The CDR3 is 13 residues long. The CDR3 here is CASGEGRDQPQHF. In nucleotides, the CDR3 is TGTGCCAGCGGAGAGGGACGCGATCAGCCCCAGCATTTT.

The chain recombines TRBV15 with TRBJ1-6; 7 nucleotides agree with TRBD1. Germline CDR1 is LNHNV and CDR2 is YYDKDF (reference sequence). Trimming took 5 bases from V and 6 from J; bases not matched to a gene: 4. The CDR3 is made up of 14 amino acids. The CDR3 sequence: CATSRRDSNSPLHF. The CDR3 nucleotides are TGTGCCACCAGCCGTCGGGACAGTAATTCACCCCTCCACTTT.